A single sample is the source of the 28 T cell receptor beta chains below, sequenced in a study of T cell responses to AZD1222 COVID-19 vaccine. The assay was immunoSEQ multiplex PCR, and TCRdb's table has in-frame clones only and misses some. The sample lists about 94,000 clones, about 85% seen once, with about 4.5% in the top ten. Sequences were derived from peripheral blood, sampled 28 days after the second AZD1222 dose. Every receptor here comes from an adult who received the AZD1222 COVID-19 vaccine.

The chain recombines TRBV11-1 with TRBJ2-7; D remains ambiguous. CDR1 SGHAT and CDR2 FQDESV come from the germline V gene (reference sequence). This CDR3 comprises 12 residues. The V end was cut by 5 bases, the J end by 0 bases, with 5 bases between. CDR3 in amino acids: CASSMSSYEQYF. The CDR3 coding sequence is TGTGCCAGCAGCATGAGCTCCTACGAGCAGTACTTC.

This sequence joins TRBV9 and TRBJ1-2, with a possible D match to TRBD1 (5 bases). V was pared by 7 bases and J by 0 bases, with 16 bases between. This CDR3 is 15 amino acids long. The germline V gene encodes CDR1 SGDLS and CDR2 YYNGEE. CDR3: CASSGTALANYGYTF. DNA of the CDR3: TGTGCCAGCTCGGGGACGGCCTTAGCTAACTATGGCTACACCTTC.

This rearrangement joins TRBV5-4 to TRBJ2-2; 8 positions agree with TRBD2. With V trimmed by 5 bases and J by 3 bases, 9 bases remained unmatched. This CDR3 contains 16 residues. Germline V gene data show CDR1 as SGHNT and CDR2 as YYREEE (reference sequence). The CDR3: CASRSSGSGYTGELFF. DNA for the CDR3: TGTGCCAGCAGATCCAGCGGGAGCGGATACACCGGGGAGCTGTTTTTT. The full variable domain, its missing parts supplied by reference TRBV5-4 and TRBJ2-2, is ETGVTQSPTHLIKTRGQQVTLRCSSQSGHNTVSWYQQALGQGPQFIFQYYREEENGRGNFPPRFSGLQFPNYSSELNVNALELDDSALYLCASRSSGSGYTGELFFGEGSRLTVL.

This rearrangement joins TRBV9 to TRBJ2-7; 9 bases match TRBD1. Trimming cost V 8 bases and J 3 bases; bases outside gene matches: 9. CDR1 is SGDLS, CDR2 YYNGEE, per germline. There are 14 residues in the CDR3. CDR3 bases: TGTGCCAGTACCCCGGGACAGGGAGTCTACGAGCAGTACTTC. Its translation is CASTPGQGVYEQYF.

V gene TRBV21-1 combines with J gene TRBJ1-1; the D call in the table, TRBD1, was not verified against the DNA. TRBV21-1 constitutes a pseudogene. There are 14 residues in the CDR3. CDR3 sequence reads: CASSKVRGGTEAFF. CDR3 nucleotide sequence: TGTGCCAGCAGCAAAGTTAGAGGGGGCACTGAAGCTTTCTTT.

The V gene is TRBV19, the J gene TRBJ1-1, with 7 bases identical to TRBD1. Trimming removed 6 bases from V and 0 bases from J; junction bases left unmatched: 1. CDR1 and CDR2 (germline): LNHDA, SQIVND (reference sequence). The CDR3 is made up of 13 amino acids. The CDR3 loop reads CASSDRVNTEAFF. For the CDR3, the DNA is TGTGCCAGTAGCGACAGGGTGAACACTGAAGCTTTCTTT.

The chain links TRBV27 to TRBJ2-5, with D perhaps given as TRBD1 or TRBD2 (6 bases each). Trimming removed 6 bases at V and 6 bases at J, with 17 bases between. The CDR3 has 14 residues. Germline CDR1 MNHEY, CDR2 SMNVEV (reference sequence). In nucleotides, the CDR3 is TGTGCCAGCAGGCTCGTACAGGGAGGTCAGACCCAGTACTTC. Its protein product is CASRLVQGGQTQYF.

The chain links TRBV7-9 to TRBJ2-3; D remains ambiguous. The CDR3 spans 14 residues. The V gene's germline CDR1 is SEHNR and CDR2 FQNEAQ (reference sequence). The V end lost 6 bases, the J end lost 3 bases, and 13 bases lay between the germline ends. The CDR3 DNA sequence: TGTGCCAGCAGAAGGGATGGGGTTACAGATACGCAGTATTTT. Its protein is CASRRDGVTDTQYF.

The table lists this clone with a few counts. The rearrangement uses TRBV11-2 and TRBJ2-4, with 14 bases aligning to TRBD2. There are 15 residues in the CDR3. V gave up 8 bases and J gave up 4 bases; unmatched junction bases: 4. CDR1 is SGHAT and CDR2 is FQNNGV in the germline V gene. CDR3 bases: TGTGCCAGCGGGACTAGCGGGGGAATAAAAAACATTCAGTACTTC. As protein: CASGTSGGIKNIQYF. Full variable domain (remainder filled in from reference TRBV11-2 and TRBJ2-4): EAGVAQSPRYKIIEKRQSVAFWCNPISGHATLYWYQQILGQGPKLLIQFQNNGVVDDSQLPKDRFSAERLKGVDSTLKIQPAKLEDSAVYLCASGTSGGIKNIQYFGAGTRLSVL.

The rearrangement links TRBV19 to TRBJ2-2; tentatively, D is TRBD2 (6 bases). V dropped 3 bases and J dropped 4 bases, with 18 bases sitting between them. This CDR3 is 17 amino acids long. In germline, CDR1 is LNHDA, CDR2 SQIVND (reference sequence). The CDR3 region has the DNA TGTGCCAGTAGTATGGCGAGGGGAGGTCAGGCCACCGGGGAGCTGTTTTTT. Encoded protein: CASSMARGGQATGELFF.

This clone was observed once. The V and J genes are TRBV4-2 and TRBJ2-1, with TRBD2 matching 9 bases. Germline V gene data show CDR1 as LGHNA and CDR2 as YNFKEQ. The CDR3 covers 16 residues. Germline trimming cut 4 bases from V and 7 bases from J; bases unmatched to any gene: 11. The CDR3 region is CASSPPRLADTNEQFF. In DNA form, the CDR3 reads TGTGCCAGCAGCCCCCCTAGACTAGCGGACACTAATGAGCAGTTCTTC.

The CDR3 here is CASSLDNPGAANEQFF. CDR3 in DNA: TGCGCCAGCAGCTTGGACAACCCGGGAGCCGCCAATGAGCAGTTCTTC. The J gene is TRBJ2-1, the V gene TRBV5-1; possible D gene TRBD2, 6 bases. This CDR3 comprises 16 residues. Germline V gene lookup returns CDR1 SGHRS and CDR2 YFSETQ. The V end was cut by 0 bases, the J end by 6 bases, with 16 bases between.

The rearrangement links TRBV12-3 or TRBV12-4 to TRBJ1-2; D ambiguous. Trimming stripped 1 base from V and 7 bases from J, with 10 bases between. The length of the CDR3 is 13 residues. The CDR3 sequence: CASSLEGIGGYTF. DNA of the CDR3: TGTGCCAGCAGTTTAGAGGGTATCGGTGGCTACACCTTC.

The chain is built from TRBV4-3 and TRBJ2-7; 9 bases fit TRBD2. V lost 2 bases, J lost 2 bases, and 16 bases stayed unmatched. The CDR3 covers 19 residues. Germline V gene lookup returns CDR1 LGHNA and CDR2 YSLEER. DNA for the CDR3: TGCGCCAGCAGCCAACAGGGAGGCTTAGCGGGAGAGTTCCCCTACGAGCAGTACTTC. Translating gives CASSQQGGLAGEFPYEQYF.

The chain combines TRBV7-3 with TRBJ2-3; tentative D call: TRBD2 (6 bases). The CDR3 runs to 13 residues. Trimming pared 5 bases from V and 7 bases from J, leaving 13 bases between. The germline V gene has CDR1 SGHTA and CDR2 FQGTGA. For the CDR3, the DNA is TGTGCCAGCAGCCTAGTGGGGGGAAATACGCAGTATTTT. It translates to CASSLVGGNTQYF.

The chain is built from TRBV7-9 and TRBJ1-4, with a possible D match to TRBD1 (5 bases). V was shortened by 1 base and J by 7 bases, with 13 bases between the two germline ends. Germline V CDR1 and CDR2: SEHNR, FQNEAQ (reference sequence). The CDR3 runs 15 residues. The CDR3 sequence: CASSLVQGFGEKLFF. The CDR3 nucleotides are TGTGCCAGCAGCTTAGTGCAGGGTTTTGGTGAAAAACTGTTTTTT.

The genes are TRBV7-6 and TRBJ2-5; D unclear. From germline, CDR1 is SGHVS and CDR2 FNYEAQ. V shed 4 bases and J shed 5 bases, with 17 bases lying between them. There are 15 residues in the CDR3. CDR3 region: CASSSLLASAETQYF. CDR3 DNA: TGTGCCAGCAGCTCTCTTCTCGCCAGCGCGGAGACCCAGTACTTC.

The chain employs TRBV5-6 and TRBJ2-7; 7 positions agree with TRBD1. This CDR3 comprises 17 residues. Germline-derived CDR1 and CDR2 are SGHDT and YYEEEE. V lost 3 bases and J lost 2; bases outside the gene matches: 14. The CDR3 region is CASSSQDRDPYTYEQYF. For the CDR3, the DNA is TGTGCCAGCAGCTCCCAAGACAGGGACCCTTATACCTACGAGCAGTACTTC.

The chain uses TRBV5-1 and TRBJ2-2, with TRBD2 matching over 14 bases. J was trimmed by 4 bases and V by 0 bases; bases with no gene match: 14. The CDR3 length is 21 residues. CDR1 SGHRS and CDR2 YFSETQ come from the germline V gene. The CDR3 is CASSLAGTSGGPTGATGELFF. CDR3 sequence (DNA): TGCGCCAGCAGCTTGGCGGGGACTAGCGGGGGCCCTACAGGGGCCACCGGGGAGCTGTTTTTT.

V usage is TRBV30 and J usage is TRBJ1-5; no firm D call. Trimming pared 0 bases from V and 3 bases from J, leaving 6 bases between. Germline V gene lookup returns CDR1 GTSNPN and CDR2 SVGIG (reference sequence). The CDR3 contains 13 residues. CDR3 amino acids: CAWSVTNNQPQHF. The CDR3 DNA is TGTGCCTGGAGTGTCACCAACAATCAGCCCCAGCATTTT.

V is TRBV5-4 and J is TRBJ2-3; 7 bases map to TRBD2. The germline gives CDR1 SGHNT, CDR2 YYREEE (reference sequence). The junction had 7 bases not matched to a gene; V was cut back by 3 bases and J by 0 bases. The CDR3 runs 16 residues. The CDR3 spells CASSSPPSGSTDTQYF. The CDR3 DNA sequence: TGTGCCAGCAGCTCCCCCCCTAGCGGTAGCACAGATACGCAGTATTTT.

The gene calls are TRBV11-2 and TRBJ2-7; D perhaps matches TRBD2 (6 bases). V was shortened by 1 base and J by 1 base, with 14 bases between the two germline ends. Germline V gene sequence: CDR1 SGHAT, CDR2 FQNNGV. CDR3 length: 16 amino acids. CDR3 protein: CASSLGRGGKSYEQYF. The CDR3 nucleotides are TGTGCCAGCAGCTTAGGGCGGGGCGGGAAGTCCTACGAGCAGTACTTC.

CDR3 protein: CASSLGRRESPLHF. The DNA of the CDR3 is TGTGCCAGCAGTTTAGGTAGAAGGGAGTCACCCCTCCACTTT. The chain is built from TRBV27 and TRBJ1-6, with D uncertain. The CDR3 covers 14 residues. Germline V gene sequence: CDR1 MNHEY, CDR2 SMNVEV (reference sequence). Trimming removed 2 bases from V and 10 bases from J, with 12 bases in between.

This clone was found once. V gene TRBV5-1 combines with J gene TRBJ2-1; 13 bases are a match to TRBD2. This CDR3 spans 15 amino acids. Losses at the gene ends were 5 bases for V and 5 bases for J; bases not matched to a gene: 4. Germline V gene sequence: CDR1 SGHRS, CDR2 YFSETQ. The CDR3 region is CASRKLAGGDNEQFF. For the CDR3, the DNA is TGCGCCAGCAGAAAACTAGCGGGAGGGGACAATGAGCAGTTCTTC.

The chain couples TRBV5-4 to TRBJ1-1; 8 bases fit TRBD1. Trimming removed 5 bases from V and 2 bases from J; junction bases left unmatched: 5. There are 14 residues in the CDR3. CDR1 and CDR2 (germline): SGHNT, YYREEE (reference sequence). CDR3 region: CASRVGQGNTEAFF. The CDR3, as DNA: TGTGCCAGCAGAGTTGGACAGGGAAACACTGAAGCTTTCTTT.

The DNA of the CDR3 is TGTGCCAGCAGGGTCACATCAAGCGGATTCGCTAGCACAGATACGCAGTATTTT. Translation: CASRVTSSGFASTDTQYF. V gene TRBV11-2 combines with J gene TRBJ2-3; D possibly corresponds to TRBD2 (5 bases). The CDR3 loop spans 18 amino acids. CDR1 is SGHAT and CDR2 is FQNNGV in the germline V gene. The V end was cut by 6 bases, the J end by 0 bases, with 22 bases between.

The chain uses TRBV6-1 and TRBJ2-1, with no clear D. V was clipped by 1 base and J by 7 bases, with 5 bases between them. Germline V CDR1 and CDR2: MNHNS, SASEGT. This CDR3 spans 12 amino acids. This chain's CDR3 is CASSEGGNEQFF. The CDR3 bases are TGTGCCAGCAGTGAAGGTGGGAATGAGCAGTTCTTC.

The chain links TRBV21-1 to TRBJ1-5. TRBV21-1 is a known pseudogene. The CDR3 extends over 12 amino acids. CDR3 DNA sequence: TGTGCCAGCAGCAACCTTCGACAGCCCCAGCATTTT. This sequence encodes CASSNLRQPQHF.